This is a list of T cell receptor beta chains from one sample in a study of T cell repertoires in cytomegalovirus infection. No antigen is known for these receptors. One entry per CDR3 protein results from TCRdb running MiXCR on the reads. The data show roughly 860,000 distinct CDR3 sequences, over 25% seen once. The sample here was cultured CD8+ T cells from PBMCs, taken from culture after CMV antigen stimulation. The receptors here all came from a human donor in good health (CMV status not recorded). Some clones in this sample may be carry-over from other donors' samples. Each CDR3 is given with its conserved first and last residue. D genes are given only for firm matches. Size is stated for part of the rows, as once, few or many counts, or as a class when the clone is expanded.

V gene	J gene	clone size	D gene	CDR3 DNA	CDR3 protein
TRBV7-2	TRBJ2-5	many	.	TGTGCCAGCCAAAAAATCCCGGACCTGGAGACCCAGTACTTC	CASQKIPDLETQYF
TRBV4-2	TRBJ1-2	few	.	TGTGCCAGCAGCCAAGGGGGACCCTATGGCTACACCTTC	CASSQGGPYGYTF
TRBV12-3/TRBV12-4	TRBJ2-2	.	.	TGTGCCAGCCATCAGTCTGCGAACACCGGGGAGCTGTTTTTT	CASHQSANTGELFF
TRBV5-1	TRBJ1-1	.	.	TGCGCCAGCAGTCTACTCACGAGACACGGAGCTTTCTTT	CASSLLTRHGAFF
TRBV19	TRBJ1-1	.	.	TGTGCCAGTAGTATTAAGGTTTGGACGACTGAAGCTTTCTTT	CASSIKVWTTEAFF
TRBV6-1	TRBJ2-7	.	.	TGTGCCAGCAGTGCGGACACTAGCTACGAGCAGTACTTC	CASSADTSYEQYF
TRBV19	TRBJ1-6	few	.	TGTGCCAGTAGTTTCCACGTAGGCGCCGATTCACCCCTCCACTTT	CASSFHVGADSPLHF
TRBV27	TRBJ2-3	few	TRBD2	TGTGCCAGTCAAGCGGGGGGTGGCACAGATACGCAGTATTTT	CASQAGGGTDTQYF
TRBV4-1	TRBJ1-5	.	.	TGCGCCAGCAGCCAACGGGGGAGGTTGGATCAGCCCCAGCATTTT	CASSQRGRLDQPQHF
TRBV5-4	TRBJ1-2	.	.	TGTGCCAGCAGCTTGGAGTTATGGGACTACACCTTC	CASSLELWDYTF
TRBV12-3/TRBV12-4	TRBJ2-5	few	.	TGTGCCAGCAGTTCATACTACCAAGAGACCCAGTACTTC	CASSSYYQETQYF
TRBV27	TRBJ1-1	.	TRBD1	TGTGCCAGCAGTTTCGGACAGGACAACACTGAAGCTTTCTTT	CASSFGQDNTEAFF